Following are 22 T cell receptor beta chains from one sample sequenced in a study of T cell responses to AZD1222 COVID-19 vaccine. Clones were read by immunoSEQ multiplex PCR, and TCRdb kept only the in-frame ones, dropping some. Of tens of thousands of clones in the sample, roughly nine tenths are singletons; the top ten hold approximately 5.6%. The sequencing used peripheral blood, collected on day 0 of AZD1222 vaccination. Receptor source: an adult in good health.

J is TRBJ2-1 and V is TRBV9, with D uncertain. Trimming cost V 5 bases and J 3 bases, with 9 bases left between them. The CDR3 runs 13 residues. The germline CDR1 and CDR2 sequences are SGDLS and YYNGEE. The CDR3 nucleotides read TGTGCCAGCAGTCTAGGGATCTACAATGAGCAGTTCTTC. The encoded protein is CASSLGIYNEQFF.

This clone was recorded only once. The chain is built from TRBV27 and TRBJ2-1, with D possibly TRBD2 on 6 matching bases. The germline CDR1 and CDR2 sequences are MNHEY and SMNVEV (reference sequence). This CDR3 is built from 15 residues. The V gene lost 5 bases and the J gene lost 4 bases, with 15 bases spanning the gap. CDR3 region: CASSPGDWTYNEQFF. CDR3 in DNA: TGTGCCAGCAGTCCCGGGGACTGGACGTACAATGAGCAGTTCTTC.

The J gene is TRBJ1-1, the V gene TRBV9; D is possibly TRBD1 (5 bases). This CDR3 has 15 amino acids. Trimming removed 0 bases from V and 1 base from J, with 10 bases in between. Germline CDR1 is SGDLS and CDR2 is YYNGEE. The CDR3 DNA follows: TGTGCCAGCAGCGTAGAGGGGAGGCCGAACACTGAAGCTTTCTTT. The encoded protein is CASSVEGRPNTEAFF.

The V call is TRBV12-3 or TRBV12-4, the J call TRBJ2-7; no clear D. The CDR3 spans 13 residues. Trimming took off 1 base at V and 2 bases at J, with 6 bases between the two ends. The CDR3 region has the DNA TGTGCCAGCAGTTTAGACACTGCCTACGAGCAGTACTTC. This sequence encodes CASSLDTAYEQYF.

The rearrangement uses TRBV5-1 and TRBJ2-1; D unclear. V dropped 6 bases and J dropped 5 bases, with 15 bases sitting between them. This CDR3 region has 14 residues. The V gene's germline CDR1 is SGHRS and CDR2 YFSETQ. The DNA for the CDR3 is TGCGCCAGCACCCCCGCCCGGGTTAACAATGAGCAGTTCTTC. Residues: CASTPARVNNEQFF.

This chain connects TRBV7-3 to TRBJ1-5; 8 nucleotides align to TRBD1. Germline CDR1 SGHTA, CDR2 FQGTGA. The V segment lost 4 bases and the J segment 4 bases; nucleotides outside the gene matches: 6. The CDR3 covers 15 residues. DNA for the CDR3: TGTGCCAGCAGCTCGATCAGACAGGGGAATCAGCCCCAGCATTTT. As protein: CASSSIRQGNQPQHF.

This clone showed up just once. The rearrangement links TRBV28 to TRBJ2-1; no reliable D call. The CDR3 covers 11 residues. Germline V gene lookup returns CDR1 MDHEN and CDR2 SYDVKM. V was cut by 6 bases and J by 12 bases, with 12 bases left in between. The CDR3 protein is CASRVERGQFF. Written as DNA, the CDR3 is TGTGCCAGCAGAGTGGAGCGTGGGCAGTTCTTC.

The V and J genes are TRBV25-1 and TRBJ2-7; 7 nucleotides line up with TRBD2. Germline CDR1 and CDR2: MGHDK and SYGVNS. V trimming: 5 bases; J trimming: 4 bases; junction bases outside the gene matches: 14. The CDR3 consists of 16 residues. For the CDR3, the DNA is TGTGCCAGCAGTAACCTAGCGGTAGAGGGTATATACGAGCAGTACTTC. Translated, it gives CASSNLAVEGIYEQYF.

The chain joins TRBV5-6 to TRBJ2-7; weak D call: TRBD2 (6 bases). Trimming pared 2 bases from V and 2 bases from J, leaving 17 bases between. Germline V gives CDR1 SGHDT, CDR2 YYEEEE. This CDR3 spans 16 amino acids. CDR3 sequence reads: CASSFGDEEGAYEQYF. In DNA form, the CDR3 reads TGTGCCAGCAGCTTCGGCGACGAGGAGGGAGCCTACGAGCAGTACTTC.

V gene TRBV9 combines with J gene TRBJ2-2, with D tentatively TRBD2 (6 bases). Germline-derived CDR1 and CDR2 are SGDLS and YYNGEE. Between the trimmed V and J ends, which lost 0 bases and 0 bases, there was a span of 12 bases. The CDR3 spans 17 residues. For the CDR3, the DNA is TGTGCCAGCAGCGTAGCTCTTGCGGGAACGAACACCGGGGAGCTGTTTTTT. Its translation is CASSVALAGTNTGELFF. Full variable domain (missing parts from reference TRBV9 and TRBJ2-2): DSGVTQTPKHLITATGQRVTLRCSPRSGDLSVYWYQQSLDQGLQFLIQYYNGEERAKGNILERFSAQQFPDLHSELNLSSLELGDSALYFCASSVALAGTNTGELFFGEGSRLTVL.

This clone was recorded only once. This chain uses TRBV19 with TRBJ2-7; D is unclear. Germline CDR1 is LNHDA and CDR2 is SQIVND (reference sequence). V was pared by 4 bases and J by 4 bases, with 14 bases between. The CDR3 is 14 amino acids. CDR3 amino acids: CASSTLVGAYEQYF. CDR3 DNA: TGTGCCAGTAGTACCCTGGTAGGCGCTTACGAGCAGTACTTC.

The CDR3 reads CASSQGTGSPLHF. CDR3 nucleotides: TGCGCCAGCAGCCAAGGGACAGGTTCACCCCTCCACTTT. This sequence joins TRBV4-1 and TRBJ1-6; the match to TRBD1 covers 7 bases. The CDR3 has 13 residues. V dropped 1 base and J dropped 9; count of bases not matched to a gene: 0. The germline V gene encodes CDR1 MGHRA and CDR2 YSYEKL.

The rearrangement links TRBV28 to TRBJ2-5, with TRBD1 matching 9 bases. This CDR3 comprises 15 residues. The J segment lost 4 bases and the V segment lost 6 bases, leaving 9 bases of the junction unmatched. Germline loops: CDR1 MDHEN, CDR2 SYDVKM. The CDR3 reads CASRDGGTGRETQYF. The CDR3, as DNA: TGTGCCAGCAGAGACGGGGGGACAGGGCGAGAGACCCAGTACTTC.

This clone was recorded once. The rearrangement uses TRBV13 and TRBJ2-3; the match to TRBD2 covers 16 bases. This CDR3 contains 21 residues. CDR1 and CDR2 (germline): PRHDT, FYEKMQ (reference sequence). The ends lost 4 bases at V and 0 bases at J; junction bases unmatched: 13. The CDR3 region is CASSSSSPGLAGGRSTDTQYF. CDR3 DNA: TGTGCCAGCAGCTCCAGTTCTCCGGGACTAGCGGGAGGGCGGAGCACAGATACGCAGTATTTT.

The chain employs TRBV11-3 and TRBJ2-7; 10 nucleotides match TRBD1. Per the germline V gene, CDR1 is SGHNT and CDR2 is YENEEA. With 5 bases clipped from V and 4 bases from J, the junction kept 8 bases outside the gene matches. The CDR3 spans 15 residues. CDR3 nucleotide sequence: TGTGCCAGCAGCGCGACAGGGGGCGCGGTTTACGAGCAGTACTTC. As protein: CASSATGGAVYEQYF. Together with reference TRBV11-3 and TRBJ2-7, the CDR3 gives the full variable domain: EAGVVQSPRYKIIEKKQPVAFWCNPISGHNTLYWYLQNLGQGPELLIRYENEEAVDDSQLPKDRFSAERLKGVDSTLKIQPAELGDSAVYLCASSATGGAVYEQYFGPGTRLTVT.

The chain employs TRBV30 and TRBJ2-7; a possible D gene is TRBD2 (5 bases). There are 11 residues in the CDR3. V was cut by 3 bases and J by 8 bases, with 11 bases left in between. Germline V gives CDR1 GTSNPN, CDR2 SVGIG (reference sequence). The CDR3 DNA follows: TGTGCCTGGAGGGGAGAGTGGCAGCAGTACTTC. Encoded protein: CAWRGEWQQYF.

The chain employs TRBV9 and TRBJ2-7; D may be TRBD1 or TRBD2 (6 bases each). Trimming cost V 1 base and J 7 bases, with 12 bases left between them. The CDR3 spans 13 residues. Germline CDR1 and CDR2: SGDLS and YYNGEE. The CDR3 spells CASSVSQGGEQYF. The CDR3 nucleotides are TGTGCCAGCAGCGTATCCCAAGGGGGGGAGCAGTACTTC. The complete variable domain, with remaining parts taken from reference TRBV9 and TRBJ2-7, reads DSGVTQTPKHLITATGQRVTLRCSPRSGDLSVYWYQQSLDQGLQFLIQYYNGEERAKGNILERFSAQQFPDLHSELNLSSLELGDSALYFCASSVSQGGEQYFGPGTRLTVT.

The chain employs TRBV28 and TRBJ1-1, with D hard to call. CDR1 is MDHEN, CDR2 SYDVKM, per germline. V dropped 2 bases and J dropped 0 bases, with 4 bases sitting between them. The CDR3 length is 13 residues. CDR3 DNA: TGTGCCAGCAGTTTACGGTTGAACACTGAAGCTTTCTTT. It encodes CASSLRLNTEAFF.

This chain links TRBV28 with TRBJ2-1; TRBD2 aligns across 10 bases. V gave up 5 bases and J gave up 5 bases; unmatched junction bases: 6. This CDR3 comprises 15 residues. The germline gives CDR1 MDHEN, CDR2 SYDVKM. CDR3 coding DNA: TGTGCCAGCAGTCTCCTAGCGGGAGCCAACAATGAGCAGTTCTTC. Translating gives CASSLLAGANNEQFF.

The gene calls are TRBV6-5 and TRBJ1-2; D gene ambiguous. Looked up from germline, CDR1 is MNHEY and CDR2 is SVGAGI. Trimming pared 6 bases from V and 0 bases from J, leaving 11 bases between. This CDR3 is built from 14 residues. The CDR3 DNA reads TGTGCCAGCAGCGATGGAGGTACTAACTATGGCTACACCTTC. Its protein product is CASSDGGTNYGYTF.

J is TRBJ2-3 and V is TRBV4-2; 9 bases are shared with TRBD1. The CDR3 contains 14 residues. Per germline, CDR1 LGHNA and CDR2 YNFKEQ. V gave up 5 bases and J gave up 5 bases; unmatched junction bases: 5. CDR3 amino acids: CASSKGQGVDTQYF. Written as DNA, the CDR3 is TGTGCCAGCAGCAAGGGACAGGGCGTAGATACGCAGTATTTT.

This clone was seen just once. The chain links TRBV30 to TRBJ2-7; D might be TRBD2 (6 bases). V was pared by 3 bases and J by 3 bases, with 15 bases between. CDR3 length: 14 amino acids. Per germline, CDR1 GTSNPN and CDR2 SVGIG (reference sequence). The DNA of the CDR3 is TGTGCCTGGAGAGTCCGGGACTCGTACTACGAGCAGTACTTC. Encoded protein: CAWRVRDSYYEQYF.